This TCR beta chain was identified in a study of T-cell reconstitution after alpha-beta-depleted transplantation in children (dated by TCRdb to the mid-2010s). Concerning the study at large: The study quantitatively tracked T-cell immune reconstitution after TCRalphabeta/CD19-depleted allogeneic hematopoietic cell transplantation in children using TCR repertoire profiling.

The library was made by PCR. The sample was run on an Illumina HiSeq 2500. TCR library preparation used molecular barcoding, with unique molecular identifiers applied to normalize quantification of the TCRbeta repertoire. The public reads were reanalyzed by TCRdb: fastp trimming at Q25, MiXCR alignment, in-frame beta chains only. Every distinct CDR3 protein forms one entry, paired with its most common genes and DNA. In this sample the table shows about 690,000 distinct CDR3 sequences, approximately 16% of which occur a single time. Of the sample, approximately 1% falls within the top ten clones. This clonotype has just a few counts. The clone's antigen remains unknown. Per-base qualities were not stored, and no clone one base away is much larger. From the germline V gene, CDR1 is ENHRY and CDR2 is SYGVKD. From its cysteine to its phenylalanine, the CDR3 spans 14 amino acids. Only the CDR3 region is kept as DNA, spanning 42 bases read in frame from base 1. Relative to germline, V is 7 bases shorter and J is 8 bases shorter, with 17 bases between their ends.

The material was PBMCs from the stem cell graft donor, obtained from the stem cell graft. The rearranged segments are TRBV10-3 and TRBJ1-4, with TRBD1 tentatively as D gene (5 bases match). This sequence originates from a human donor who donated a stem cell graft to a child with acute myeloid leukemia. At the DNA level, the sequence is TGTGCCATCAACCCCGGGGGGATAGGGGAAAAACTGTTTTTT. Translated, it reads CAINPGGIGEKLFF.